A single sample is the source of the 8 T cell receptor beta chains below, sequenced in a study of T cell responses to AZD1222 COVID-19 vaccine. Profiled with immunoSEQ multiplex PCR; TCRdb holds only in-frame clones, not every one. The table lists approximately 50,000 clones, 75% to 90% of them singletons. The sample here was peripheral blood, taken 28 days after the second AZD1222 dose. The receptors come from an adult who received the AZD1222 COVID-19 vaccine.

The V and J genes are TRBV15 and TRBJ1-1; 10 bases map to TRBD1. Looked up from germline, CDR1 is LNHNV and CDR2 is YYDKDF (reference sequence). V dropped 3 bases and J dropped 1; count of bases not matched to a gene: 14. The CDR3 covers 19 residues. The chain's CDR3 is CATSSLWTGTGAGNTEAFF. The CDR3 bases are TGTGCCACCAGCAGTCTCTGGACCGGGACAGGGGCTGGGAACACTGAAGCTTTCTTT.

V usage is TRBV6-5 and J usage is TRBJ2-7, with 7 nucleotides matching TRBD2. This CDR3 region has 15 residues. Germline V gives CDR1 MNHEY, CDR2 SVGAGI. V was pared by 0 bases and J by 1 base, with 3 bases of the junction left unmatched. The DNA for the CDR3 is TGTGCCAGCAGTTACTCGGGGGGGTATTCCTACGAGCAGTACTTC. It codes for CASSYSGGYSYEQYF.

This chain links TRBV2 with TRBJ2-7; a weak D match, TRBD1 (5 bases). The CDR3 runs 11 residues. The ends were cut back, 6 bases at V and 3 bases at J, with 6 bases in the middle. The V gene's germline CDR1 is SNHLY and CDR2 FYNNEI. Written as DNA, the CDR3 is TGTGCCAGCAGGACAGTCTACGAGCAGTACTTC. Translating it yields CASRTVYEQYF.

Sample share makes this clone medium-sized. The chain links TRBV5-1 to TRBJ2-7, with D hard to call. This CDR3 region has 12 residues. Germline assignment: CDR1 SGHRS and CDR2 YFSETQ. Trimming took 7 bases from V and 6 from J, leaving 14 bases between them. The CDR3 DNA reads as TGCGCCAGCGAATCAATTCTAGGCGAGCAGTACTTC. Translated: CASESILGEQYF.

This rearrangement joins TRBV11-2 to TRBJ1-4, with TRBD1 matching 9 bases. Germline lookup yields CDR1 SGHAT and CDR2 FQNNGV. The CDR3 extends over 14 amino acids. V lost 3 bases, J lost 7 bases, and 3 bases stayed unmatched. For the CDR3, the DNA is TGTGCCAGCAGCTTCGGACAGGGGCCTGAAAAACTGTTTTTT. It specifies CASSFGQGPEKLFF. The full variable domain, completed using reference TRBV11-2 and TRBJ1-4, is EAGVAQSPRYKIIEKRQSVAFWCNPISGHATLYWYQQILGQGPKLLIQFQNNGVVDDSQLPKDRFSAERLKGVDSTLKIQPAKLEDSAVYLCASSFGQGPEKLFFGSGTQLSVL.

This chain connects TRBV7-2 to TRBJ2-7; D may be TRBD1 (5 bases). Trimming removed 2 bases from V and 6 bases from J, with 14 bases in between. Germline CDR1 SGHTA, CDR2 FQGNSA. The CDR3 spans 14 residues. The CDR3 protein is CASSLFQGVGEQYF. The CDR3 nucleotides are TGTGCCAGCAGCTTATTCCAGGGTGTGGGCGAGCAGTACTTC.

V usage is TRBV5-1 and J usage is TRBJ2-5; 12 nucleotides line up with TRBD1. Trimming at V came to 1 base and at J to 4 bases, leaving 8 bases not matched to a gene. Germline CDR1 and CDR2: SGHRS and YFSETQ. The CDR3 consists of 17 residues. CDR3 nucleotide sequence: TGCGCCAGCAGCTTGTCTCTGGGACAGGGGGCTACAGAGACCCAGTACTTC. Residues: CASSLSLGQGATETQYF.

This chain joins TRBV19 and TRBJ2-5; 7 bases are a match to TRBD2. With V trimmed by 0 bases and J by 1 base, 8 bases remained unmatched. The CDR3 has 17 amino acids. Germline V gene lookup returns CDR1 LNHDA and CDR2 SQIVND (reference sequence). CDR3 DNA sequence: TGTGCCAGTAGTATAGATCTTTCTAGCGGCTCCCAAGAGACCCAGTACTTC. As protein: CASSIDLSSGSQETQYF.